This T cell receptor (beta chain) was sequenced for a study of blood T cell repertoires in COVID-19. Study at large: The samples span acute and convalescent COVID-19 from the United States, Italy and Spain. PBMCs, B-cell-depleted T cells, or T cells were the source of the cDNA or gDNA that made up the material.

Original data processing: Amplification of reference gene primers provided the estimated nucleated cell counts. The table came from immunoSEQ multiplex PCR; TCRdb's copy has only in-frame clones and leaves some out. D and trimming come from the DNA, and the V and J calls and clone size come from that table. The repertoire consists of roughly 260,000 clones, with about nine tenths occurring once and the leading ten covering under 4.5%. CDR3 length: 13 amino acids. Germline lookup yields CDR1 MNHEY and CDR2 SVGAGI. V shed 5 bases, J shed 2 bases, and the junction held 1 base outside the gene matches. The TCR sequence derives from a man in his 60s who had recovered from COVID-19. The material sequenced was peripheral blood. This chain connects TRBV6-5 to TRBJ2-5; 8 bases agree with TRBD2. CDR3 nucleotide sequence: TGTGCCAGCAGTCGGGGGGGACAAGAGACCCAGTACTTC. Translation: CASSRGGQETQYF.